This T cell receptor beta chain was sequenced during a study of PD-1 blockade in mismatch repair-deficient tumors. Study outcomes and limitations: Tumor-resident clones, often undetectable pretreatment in blood, expanded then contracted after pembrolizumab.

The CDR3 sequence is 12 residues long. With 1 base removed from V and 6 bases from J, the gap between germline ends came to 4 bases. Per germline, CDR1 SEHNR and CDR2 FQNEAQ (reference sequence). This clone has only a few counts. The target antigen is unknown. Repertoires were generated with immunoSEQ multiplex PCR, while TCRdb's copy carries only in-frame clones and drops some. The sample carries 49,000 or so clones, roughly 80% recorded once. The TCR-sequenced patients were three responders to pembrolizumab. Sequences were derived from peripheral blood, sampled 20 weeks after starting pembrolizumab. The receptor's source is an adult with mismatch repair-deficient cancer. The chain combines TRBV7-9 with TRBJ1-5; no definite D call. This CDR3 is CASSLGAQPQHF. The CDR3 region has the DNA TGTGCCAGCAGCTTAGGTGCTCAGCCCCAGCATTTT.